These 21 T cell receptor beta chains originate from one sample sequenced in a study of cytomegalovirus exposure and HLA in healthy donors. The method was immunoSEQ multiplex PCR; TCRdb's version includes in-frame clones alone and lacks a portion of them. The sample has 160,000 or so clones, approximately 86% seen once. The sample comprised PBMCs. The receptors stem from a man aged 18 to 29 in good health and CMV-seropositive.

The chain combines TRBV6-5 with TRBJ1-2; TRBD1 aligns across 8 bases. Germline V CDR1 and CDR2: MNHEY, SVGAGI. V was clipped by 0 bases and J by 5 bases; unmatched bases: 8. This CDR3 is built from 16 residues. As DNA, the CDR3 is TGTGCCAGCAGTTACTCGAGGCAGGGGGCAGGATATGGCTACACCTTC. Translated: CASSYSRQGAGYGYTF.

This clone came up once. The V and J genes are TRBV9 and TRBJ2-5; TRBD2 aligns across 10 bases. Germline CDR1 is SGDLS and CDR2 is YYNGEE. The CDR3 loop spans 16 amino acids. Trimming took 2 bases from V and 4 from J; bases not matched to a gene: 8. The CDR3 region is CASSVGSGGAGETQYF. The CDR3 nucleotides read TGTGCCAGCAGCGTCGGAAGCGGGGGGGCCGGAGAGACCCAGTACTTC.

The chain has TRBV18 and TRBJ1-2; TRBD1 matches at 8 bases. The CDR3 is 15 amino acids. V lost 6 bases, J lost 3 bases, and 9 bases stayed unmatched. The germline V gene encodes CDR1 KGHSH and CDR2 LQKENI. CDR3 sequence: CASSPMQGADYGYTF. The CDR3 DNA reads as TGTGCCAGCTCCCCGATGCAGGGGGCGGACTATGGCTACACCTTC.

The chain combines TRBV7-3 with TRBJ2-1; TRBD2 might be the D (6 bases). The ends were cut back, 1 base at V and 10 bases at J, with 8 bases in the middle. This CDR3 region has 12 residues. CDR1 and CDR2 from the germline V gene are SGHTA and FQGTGA. CDR3 sequence: CASSLRSGEQFF. The CDR3 region has the DNA TGTGCCAGCAGCTTAAGGAGCGGGGAGCAGTTCTTC.

This rearrangement joins TRBV9 to TRBJ1-5; D possibly corresponds to TRBD1 (6 bases). V lost 4 bases, J lost 0 bases, and 11 bases lay in between. The germline gives CDR1 SGDLS, CDR2 YYNGEE. The CDR3 runs 15 residues. The CDR3, as DNA: TGTGCCAGCAGCCCTACAGGGAATAGCAATCAGCCCCAGCATTTT. Encoded protein: CASSPTGNSNQPQHF.

V usage is TRBV10-1 and J usage is TRBJ1-4; D is uncertain. Trimming shortened V by 7 bases and J by 7 bases, and 19 bases separated the two germline ends. Germline V CDR1 and CDR2: WNHNN, SYGVQD (reference sequence). The CDR3 extends over 15 amino acids. The CDR3 sequence is CASIRIANRGEKLFF. The CDR3 bases are TGCGCCAGCATTAGAATCGCCAACCGGGGTGAAAAACTGTTTTTT.

The V and J genes are TRBV7-6 and TRBJ1-5; 9 positions match TRBD1. CDR3 size: 16 residues. CDR1 and CDR2 from the germline V gene are SGHVS and FNYEAQ. J gave up 7 bases and V 2 bases, and 9 bases lay outside the gene matches. The DNA of the CDR3 is TGTGCCAGCAGCTTAACGACAGGGGGATTGGGACAGCCCCAGCATTTT. Amino acids: CASSLTTGGLGQPQHF.

This clone was seen just once. V and J are TRBV18 and TRBJ2-7, with 7 bases fitting TRBD1. From germline, CDR1 is KGHSH and CDR2 LQKENI. This CDR3 comprises 12 residues. J was trimmed by 7 bases and V by 1 base; bases with no gene match: 1. CDR3 amino acids: CASSPQGAEQYF. CDR3 nucleotide sequence: TGTGCCAGCTCACCACAGGGGGCTGAGCAGTACTTC.

This sequence joins TRBV5-6 and TRBJ2-7, with TRBD2 matching 7 bases. Per the germline V gene, CDR1 is SGHDT and CDR2 is YYEEEE. This CDR3 has 14 amino acids. J was trimmed by 2 bases and V by 1 base; bases with no gene match: 3. CDR3 bases: TGTGCCAGCAGCTTGAGCCTAGCGGCCTACGAGCAGTACTTC. Translation: CASSLSLAAYEQYF.

This clone was found once. The gene calls are TRBV19 and TRBJ2-5; D gene unclear. The CDR3 is 13 amino acids. Germline V gene sequence: CDR1 LNHDA, CDR2 SQIVND (reference sequence). Trimming left V 3 bases short and J 2 bases short, with 7 bases between. As DNA, the CDR3 is TGTGCCAGTAGTATTCAAAAACAAGAGACCCAGTACTTC. Encoded protein: CASSIQKQETQYF.

This clone has just one count. The chain carries TRBV9 and TRBJ1-2, with D unclear. The CDR3 loop spans 10 amino acids. Germline lookup yields CDR1 SGDLS and CDR2 YYNGEE. V dropped 3 bases and J dropped 8 bases, with 5 bases sitting between them. Written as DNA, the CDR3 is TGTGCCAGCAGCGGAGGAGGCTACACCTTC. It encodes CASSGGGYTF.

J is TRBJ1-2 and V is TRBV4-1; no reliable D call. The CDR3 runs to 17 residues. Trimming took 0 bases from V and 2 from J, leaving 16 bases between them. CDR1 MGHRA and CDR2 YSYEKL come from the germline V gene. The CDR3, as DNA: TGCGCCAGCAGCCAAGAGTCACCGATTTGGGCCAACTATGGCTACACCTTC. Translated: CASSQESPIWANYGYTF.

About this clone: The junction and the germline gene differ at one end; a read error may be behind it. This chain connects TRBV10-3 to TRBJ2-7, with D uncertain. This CDR3 contains 12 residues. Germline CDR1 reads ENHRY; CDR2 reads SYGVKD. The DNA of the CDR3 is TGTGCCATCAGTGAGTCCTCCCACGAGCAGTACTTC. Residues: CAISESSHEQYF.

V gene TRBV13 combines with J gene TRBJ2-1; TRBD1 might be the D (5 bases). This CDR3 is 14 amino acids long. CDR1 is PRHDT and CDR2 is FYEKMQ in the germline V gene (reference sequence). Trimming removed 5 bases from V and 5 bases from J, with 13 bases in between. CDR3 loop: CASSHRDSNNEQFF. CDR3 in DNA: TGTGCCAGCAGCCACCGTGACAGTAACAATGAGCAGTTCTTC.

The chain joins TRBV14 to TRBJ1-3, with D possibly matching TRBD1 (6 bases). Germline V CDR1 and CDR2: SGHDN, FVKESK. The germline V and J ends were trimmed by 0 bases and 4 bases, with 16 bases remaining between them. The CDR3 covers 17 residues. The CDR3 sequence: CASSQDRIWGQGNTIYF. CDR3 nucleotides: TGTGCCAGCAGCCAAGATCGTATCTGGGGGCAAGGAAACACCATATATTTT.

This chain links TRBV12-1 with TRBJ1-2; the table gives TRBD1 as D, unverified against the DNA. TRBV12-1 has pseudogene status. The CDR3 is 13 amino acids. CDR3: CASLRTQNYGYTF. CDR3 in DNA: TGTGCCAGTCTTCGGACACAGAACTATGGCTACACCTTC.

This clone was seen a single time. This chain uses TRBV4-3 with TRBJ2-1; 12 bases line up with TRBD2. The ends lost 4 bases at V and 9 bases at J; junction bases unmatched: 7. This CDR3 spans 15 amino acids. Germline CDR1 and CDR2: LGHNA and YSLEER. CDR3 protein: CASSRNILAGGEQFF. For the CDR3, the DNA is TGCGCCAGCAGCCGGAACATACTAGCGGGAGGTGAGCAGTTCTTC.

The chain couples TRBV14 to TRBJ1-1; D call uncertain. CDR1 and CDR2 from the germline V gene are SGHDN and FVKESK. The CDR3 runs 12 residues. With 1 base removed from V and 5 bases from J, the gap between germline ends came to 5 bases. CDR3 sequence: CASSQGGTEAFF. The CDR3 nucleotides read TGTGCCAGCAGCCAAGGAGGAACTGAAGCTTTCTTT.

The rearrangement joins TRBV28 to TRBJ2-3; a possible D gene is TRBD1 (5 bases). The V and J ends lost 6 bases and 2 bases respectively, with 15 bases between them. Germline V gene data show CDR1 as MDHEN and CDR2 as SYDVKM. CDR3 length: 15 amino acids. The chain's CDR3 is CASRGADKSTDTQYF. The CDR3 DNA reads TGTGCCAGCAGAGGGGCAGACAAATCCACAGATACGCAGTATTTT.

The chain uses TRBV14 and TRBJ2-7; a weak D match, TRBD2 (6 bases). Trimming shortened V by 4 bases and J by 2 bases, and 15 bases separated the two germline ends. The CDR3 spans 15 residues. CDR1 and CDR2 (germline): SGHDN, FVKESK. The CDR3 sequence is CASSRRDWTPYEQYF. CDR3 nucleotides: TGTGCCAGCAGCCGCCGGGACTGGACCCCCTACGAGCAGTACTTC.

The chain carries TRBV5-6 and TRBJ2-2, with 9 nucleotides matching TRBD1. The J segment lost 2 bases and the V segment lost 7 bases, leaving 9 bases of the junction unmatched. The germline V gene encodes CDR1 SGHDT and CDR2 YYEEEE. The CDR3 is made up of 16 amino acids. CDR3 residues: CASGPGTGPNTGELFF. The CDR3 DNA sequence: TGTGCCAGCGGCCCAGGGACAGGGCCTAACACCGGGGAGCTGTTTTTT.